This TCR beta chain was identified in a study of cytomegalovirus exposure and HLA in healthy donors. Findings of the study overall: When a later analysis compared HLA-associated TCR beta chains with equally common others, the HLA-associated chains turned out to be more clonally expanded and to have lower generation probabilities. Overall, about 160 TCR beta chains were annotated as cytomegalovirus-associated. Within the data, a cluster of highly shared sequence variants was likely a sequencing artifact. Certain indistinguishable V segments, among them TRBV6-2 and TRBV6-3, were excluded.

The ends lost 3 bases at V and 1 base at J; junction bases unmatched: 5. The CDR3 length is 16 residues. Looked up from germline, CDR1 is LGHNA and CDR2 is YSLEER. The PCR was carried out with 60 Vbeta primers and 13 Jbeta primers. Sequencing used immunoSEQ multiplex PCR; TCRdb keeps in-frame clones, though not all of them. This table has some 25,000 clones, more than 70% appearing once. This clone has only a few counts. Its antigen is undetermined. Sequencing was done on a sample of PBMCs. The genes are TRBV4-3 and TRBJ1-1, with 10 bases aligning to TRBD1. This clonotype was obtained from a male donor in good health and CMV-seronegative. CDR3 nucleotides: TGCGCCAGCAGCCAGCTCCGGGACAGGGGGAACACTGAAGCTTTCTTT. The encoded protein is CASSQLRDRGNTEAFF.